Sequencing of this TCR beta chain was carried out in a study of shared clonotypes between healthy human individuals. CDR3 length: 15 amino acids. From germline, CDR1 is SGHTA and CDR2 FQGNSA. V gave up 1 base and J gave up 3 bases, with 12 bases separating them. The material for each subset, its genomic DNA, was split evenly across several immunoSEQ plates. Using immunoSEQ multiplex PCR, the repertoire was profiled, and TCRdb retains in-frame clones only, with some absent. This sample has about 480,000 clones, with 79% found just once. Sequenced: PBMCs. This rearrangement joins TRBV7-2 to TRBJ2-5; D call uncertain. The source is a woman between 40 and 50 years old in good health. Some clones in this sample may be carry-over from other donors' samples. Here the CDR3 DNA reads TGTGCCAGCAGCTTAGTTTTAGGCGGTGAAGAGACCCAGTACTTC. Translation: CASSLVLGGEETQYF.